This note documents a single T cell receptor beta chain sequence. What it binds is not known. This record comes from a study of response to subunit inactivated influenza vaccine. TCRdb analysed the RT-PCR reads with MiXCR anew, one entry per CDR3 protein. The top ten clones hold more than 10% of a sample with some 480,000 distinct CDR3 sequences, roughly 9.7% of them seen once. V lost 4 bases, J lost 2 bases, and 4 bases stayed unmatched. CDR1 SGHDN and CDR2 FVKESK come from the germline V gene. This CDR3 has 15 amino acids. Study-wide points: Few new T cells, the authors suggested, are recruited by each seasonal influenza vaccination.

The sequencing used PBMCs from blood, collected roughly 45 days after vaccination. The chain has TRBV14 and TRBJ2-5; 10 nucleotides agree with TRBD2. The TCR comes from a man in his fifties who received an inactivated influenza vaccine. The CDR3 here is CASSLRTSGQETQYF. The CDR3 DNA is TGTGCCAGCAGCCTAAGGACTAGCGGACAAGAGACCCAGTACTTC. Together with reference TRBV14 and TRBJ2-5, the CDR3 gives the full variable domain: EAGVTQFPSHSVIEKGQTVTLRCDPISGHDNLYWYRRVMGKEIKFLLHFVKESKQDESGMPNNRFLAERTGGTYSTLKVQPAELEDSGVYFCASSLRTSGQETQYFGPGTRLLVL.